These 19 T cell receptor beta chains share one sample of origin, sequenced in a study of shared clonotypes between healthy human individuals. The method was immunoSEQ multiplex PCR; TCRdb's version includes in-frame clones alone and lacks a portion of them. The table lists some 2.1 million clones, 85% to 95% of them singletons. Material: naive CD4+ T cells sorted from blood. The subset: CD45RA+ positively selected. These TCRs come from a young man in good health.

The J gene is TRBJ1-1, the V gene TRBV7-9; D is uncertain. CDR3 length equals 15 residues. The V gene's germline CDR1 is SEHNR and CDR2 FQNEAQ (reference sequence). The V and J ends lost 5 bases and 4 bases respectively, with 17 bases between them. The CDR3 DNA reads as TGTGCCAGCAGCCCCACCGGTTTGGGCATCACTGAAGCTTTCTTT. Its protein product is CASSPTGLGITEAFF.

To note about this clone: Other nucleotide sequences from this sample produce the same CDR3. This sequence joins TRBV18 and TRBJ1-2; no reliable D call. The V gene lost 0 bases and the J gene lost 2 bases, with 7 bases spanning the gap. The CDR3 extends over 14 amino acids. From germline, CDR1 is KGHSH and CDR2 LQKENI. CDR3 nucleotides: TGTGCCAGCTCACCACCGCCAGGAAACTATGGCTACACCTTC. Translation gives CASSPPPGNYGYTF.

The CDR3 sequence is CASSLFASGGKYQETQYF. In nucleotides, the CDR3 is TGCGCCAGCAGCTTGTTCGCTAGCGGGGGAAAGTACCAAGAGACCCAGTACTTC. The chain is built from TRBV5-1 and TRBJ2-5; TRBD2 agrees at 10 bases. Germline-derived CDR1 and CDR2 are SGHRS and YFSETQ. CDR3 length equals 18 residues. J lost 0 bases, V lost 1 base, and 9 bases had no gene match.

The CDR3 nucleotides read TGTGCCATCAGTGACACGATCAGGGGGGAGACCCAGTACTTC. Translated: CAISDTIRGETQYF. The chain carries TRBV10-3 and TRBJ2-5, with 7 bases matching TRBD1. V lost 3 bases, J lost 5 bases, and 6 bases stayed unmatched. Per germline, CDR1 ENHRY and CDR2 SYGVKD. This CDR3 region has 14 residues.

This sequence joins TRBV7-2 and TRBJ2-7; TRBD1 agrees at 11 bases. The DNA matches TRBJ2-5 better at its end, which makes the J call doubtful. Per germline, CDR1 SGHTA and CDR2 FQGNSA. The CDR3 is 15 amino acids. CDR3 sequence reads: CASSEVGTGGETQYF. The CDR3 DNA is TGTGCCAGCAGTGAAGTAGGGACAGGGGGGGAGACCCAGTACTTC.

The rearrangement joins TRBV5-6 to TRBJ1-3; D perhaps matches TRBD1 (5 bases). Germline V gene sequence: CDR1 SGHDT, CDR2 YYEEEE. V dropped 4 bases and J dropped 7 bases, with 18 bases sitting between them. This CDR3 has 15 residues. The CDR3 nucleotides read TGTGCCAGCAGCGAGCGACAGAACCTCGGGAACACCATATATTTT. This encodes CASSERQNLGNTIYF.

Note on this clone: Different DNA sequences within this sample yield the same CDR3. The CDR3 DNA reads as TGCGCCAGCAGCTTGGAGGGAGGCCGGAACACTGAAGCTTTCTTT. Translation gives CASSLEGGRNTEAFF. The V and J genes are TRBV5-1 and TRBJ1-1, with no clear D. Trimming shortened V by 0 bases and J by 1 base, and 10 bases separated the two germline ends. Germline CDR1 and CDR2: SGHRS and YFSETQ. CDR3 length: 15 residues.

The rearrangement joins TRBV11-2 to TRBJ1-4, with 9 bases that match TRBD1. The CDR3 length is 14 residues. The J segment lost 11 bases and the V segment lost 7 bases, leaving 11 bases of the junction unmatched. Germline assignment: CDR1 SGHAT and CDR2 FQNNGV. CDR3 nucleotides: TGTGCCAGCACCCTGACAGGGGGAGTGAAGAAACTGTTTTTT. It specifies CASTLTGGVKKLFF.

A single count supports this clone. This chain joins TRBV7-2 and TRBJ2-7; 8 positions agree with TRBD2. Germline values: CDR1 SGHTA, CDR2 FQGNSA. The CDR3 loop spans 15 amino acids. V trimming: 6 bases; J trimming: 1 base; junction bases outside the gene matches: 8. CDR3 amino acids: CASRQGLAISYEQYF. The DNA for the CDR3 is TGTGCCAGCAGGCAAGGACTAGCAATTTCCTACGAGCAGTACTTC.

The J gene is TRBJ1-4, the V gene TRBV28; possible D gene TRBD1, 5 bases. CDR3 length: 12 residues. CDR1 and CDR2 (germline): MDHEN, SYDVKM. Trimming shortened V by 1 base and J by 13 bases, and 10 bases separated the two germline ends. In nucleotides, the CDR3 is TGTGCCAGCAGTTTATCGGAGGGGCCACTGTTTTTT. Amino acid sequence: CASSLSEGPLFF. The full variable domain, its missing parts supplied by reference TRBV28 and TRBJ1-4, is DVKVTQSSRYLVKRTGEKVFLECVQDMDHENMFWYRQDPGLGLRLIYFSYDVKMKEKGDIPEGYSVSREKKERFSLILESASTNQTSMYLCASSLSEGPLFFGSGTQLSVL.

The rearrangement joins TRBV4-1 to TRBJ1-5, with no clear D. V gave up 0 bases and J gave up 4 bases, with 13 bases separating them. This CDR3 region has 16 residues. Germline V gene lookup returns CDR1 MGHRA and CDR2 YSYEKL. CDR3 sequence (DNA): TGCGCCAGCAGCCAAGAGACTGGGAGGGATAATCAGCCCCAGCATTTT. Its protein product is CASSQETGRDNQPQHF.

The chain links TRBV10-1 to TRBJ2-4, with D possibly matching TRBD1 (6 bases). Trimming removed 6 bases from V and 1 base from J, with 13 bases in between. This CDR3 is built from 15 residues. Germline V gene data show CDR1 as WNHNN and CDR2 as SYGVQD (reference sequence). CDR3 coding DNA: TGCGCCAGCAGCCAGGGGAACTGGGCCAAAAACATTCAGTACTTC. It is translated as CASSQGNWAKNIQYF.

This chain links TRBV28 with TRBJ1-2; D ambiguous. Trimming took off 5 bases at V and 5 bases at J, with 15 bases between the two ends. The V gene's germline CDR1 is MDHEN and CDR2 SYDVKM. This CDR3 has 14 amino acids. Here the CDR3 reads CASSPPPTQYGYTF. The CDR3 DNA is TGTGCCAGCAGTCCACCCCCTACCCAATATGGCTACACCTTC.

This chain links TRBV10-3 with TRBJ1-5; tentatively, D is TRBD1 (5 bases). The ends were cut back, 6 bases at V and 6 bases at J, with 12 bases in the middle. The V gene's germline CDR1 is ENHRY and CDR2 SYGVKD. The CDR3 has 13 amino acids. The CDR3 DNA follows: TGTGCCATCAGCTCGGGGCAGGTTCAGCCCCAGCATTTT. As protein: CAISSGQVQPQHF.

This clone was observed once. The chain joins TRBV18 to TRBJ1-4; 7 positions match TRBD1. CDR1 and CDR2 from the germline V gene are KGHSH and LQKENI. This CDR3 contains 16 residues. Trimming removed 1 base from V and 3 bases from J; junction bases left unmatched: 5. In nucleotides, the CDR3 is TGTGCCAGCTCACCACAGGGGGCGCGCGCTAATGAAAAACTGTTTTTT. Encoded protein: CASSPQGARANEKLFF.

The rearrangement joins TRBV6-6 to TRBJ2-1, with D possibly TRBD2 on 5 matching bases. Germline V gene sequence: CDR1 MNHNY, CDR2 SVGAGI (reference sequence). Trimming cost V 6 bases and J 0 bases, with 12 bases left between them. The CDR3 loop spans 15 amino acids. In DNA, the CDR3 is TGTGCCAGCAGCAGTAGCGATCTCTCCTACAATGAGCAGTTCTTC. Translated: CASSSSDLSYNEQFF.

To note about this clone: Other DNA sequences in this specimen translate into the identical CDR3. The CDR3 DNA follows: TGTGCCAGCAGCGTAGACCGGGGAGATGGCTACACCTTC. Its protein is CASSVDRGDGYTF. V gene TRBV9 combines with J gene TRBJ1-2; D uncertain. Germline-derived CDR1 and CDR2 are SGDLS and YYNGEE. CDR3 length: 13 residues. V lost 0 bases to trimming and J lost 6 bases, with 9 bases between them.

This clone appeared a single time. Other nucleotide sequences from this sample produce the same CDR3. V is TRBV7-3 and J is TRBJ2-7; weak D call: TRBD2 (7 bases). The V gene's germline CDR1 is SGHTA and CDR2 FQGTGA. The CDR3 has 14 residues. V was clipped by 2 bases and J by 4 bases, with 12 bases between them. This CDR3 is CASSLGGAGYEQYF. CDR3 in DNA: TGTGCCAGCAGCTTAGGGGGGGCCGGATACGAGCAGTACTTC.

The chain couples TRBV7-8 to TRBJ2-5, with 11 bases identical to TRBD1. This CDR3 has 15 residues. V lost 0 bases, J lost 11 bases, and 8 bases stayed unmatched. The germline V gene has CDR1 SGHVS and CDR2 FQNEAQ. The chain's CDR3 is CASSLANQGTGGQYF. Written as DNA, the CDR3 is TGTGCCAGCAGCTTAGCCAATCAAGGGACAGGGGGACAGTACTTC.